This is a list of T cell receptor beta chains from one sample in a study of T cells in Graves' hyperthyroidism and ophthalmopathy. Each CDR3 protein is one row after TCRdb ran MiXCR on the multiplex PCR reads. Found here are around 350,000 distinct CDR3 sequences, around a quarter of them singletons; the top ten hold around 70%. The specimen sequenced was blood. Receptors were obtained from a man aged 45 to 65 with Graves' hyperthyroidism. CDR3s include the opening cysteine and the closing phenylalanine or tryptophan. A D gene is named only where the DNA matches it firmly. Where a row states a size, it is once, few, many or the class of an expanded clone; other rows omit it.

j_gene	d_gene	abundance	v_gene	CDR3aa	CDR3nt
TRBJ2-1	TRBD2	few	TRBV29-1	CSVEATSGIGEQFF	TGCAGCGTTGAGGCGACTAGCGGGATCGGGGAGCAGTTCTTC
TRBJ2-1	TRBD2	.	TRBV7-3	CASSPGAGGQLNEQFF	TGTGCCAGCAGCCCCGGGGCGGGAGGGCAACTAAATGAGCAGTTCTTC
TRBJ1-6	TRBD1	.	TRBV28	CASRPGDSTLNNSPLHF	TGTGCCAGCAGGCCCGGGGACAGCACACTGAATAATTCACCCCTCCACTTT
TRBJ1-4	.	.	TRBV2	CASSEGTLATNEKLFF	TGTGCCAGCAGTGAAGGGACACTTGCAACTAATGAAAAACTGTTTTTT
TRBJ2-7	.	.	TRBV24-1	CATSEGSSYEQYF	TGTGCCACCAGTGAGGGGAGCTCCTACGAGCAGTACTTC
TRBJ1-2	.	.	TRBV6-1	CASSDRLGYTF	TGTGCCAGCAGTGACCGGCTGGGCTACACCTTC
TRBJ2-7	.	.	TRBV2	CASSDPGRYEQYF	TGTGCCAGCAGTGACCCGGGCCGCTACGAGCAGTACTTC
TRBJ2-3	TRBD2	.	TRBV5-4	CASSLGSGRSDTQYF	TGTGCCAGCAGCTTGGGTAGCGGGAGATCGGATACGCAGTATTTT
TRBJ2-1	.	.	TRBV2	CASSASGAHNEQFF	TGTGCCAGCAGTGCATCGGGAGCGCACAATGAGCAGTTCTTC
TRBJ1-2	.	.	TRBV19	CASSTPLRQYGYTF	TGTGCCAGTAGTACCCCCCTTCGGCAATATGGCTACACCTTC
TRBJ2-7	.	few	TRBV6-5	CASSYTPGQGERYEQYF	TGTGCCAGCAGTTACACACCGGGGCAGGGAGAGAGGTACGAGCAGTACTTC
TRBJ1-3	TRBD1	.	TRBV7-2	CASSLTGVGSGNTIYF	TGTGCCAGCAGCTTAACAGGGGTTGGCTCTGGAAACACCATATATTTT
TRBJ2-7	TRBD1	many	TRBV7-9	CASSLSRDRVNEQYF	TGTGCCAGCAGCTTATCCCGGGACAGGGTCAACGAGCAGTACTTC
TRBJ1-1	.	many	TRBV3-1	CASSQASGLQNTEAFF	TGTGCCAGCAGCCAAGCCTCGGGACTGCAGAACACTGAAGCTTTCTTT
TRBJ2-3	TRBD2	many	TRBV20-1	CSARDQTSGMADTQYF	TGCAGTGCTAGAGACCAGACTAGCGGGATGGCAGATACGCAGTATTTT
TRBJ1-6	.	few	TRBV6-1	CASSFAQGRDNSPLHF	TGTGCCAGCAGTTTTGCCCAGGGCCGGGATAATTCACCCCTCCACTTT
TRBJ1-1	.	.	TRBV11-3	CASSLVTIGNTEAFF	TGTGCCAGCAGCTTAGTAACGATCGGTAACACTGAAGCTTTCTTT
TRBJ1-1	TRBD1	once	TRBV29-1	CSVRDRGRNAEAFF	TGCAGCGTCCGGGACAGGGGGCGTAACGCTGAAGCTTTCTTT
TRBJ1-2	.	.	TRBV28	CASSRRFYGYTF	TGTGCCAGCAGTCGTAGGTTCTATGGCTACACCTTC
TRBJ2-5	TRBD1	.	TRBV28	CASRGTGSQETQYF	TGTGCCAGCAGGGGGACAGGGAGTCAAGAGACCCAGTACTTC